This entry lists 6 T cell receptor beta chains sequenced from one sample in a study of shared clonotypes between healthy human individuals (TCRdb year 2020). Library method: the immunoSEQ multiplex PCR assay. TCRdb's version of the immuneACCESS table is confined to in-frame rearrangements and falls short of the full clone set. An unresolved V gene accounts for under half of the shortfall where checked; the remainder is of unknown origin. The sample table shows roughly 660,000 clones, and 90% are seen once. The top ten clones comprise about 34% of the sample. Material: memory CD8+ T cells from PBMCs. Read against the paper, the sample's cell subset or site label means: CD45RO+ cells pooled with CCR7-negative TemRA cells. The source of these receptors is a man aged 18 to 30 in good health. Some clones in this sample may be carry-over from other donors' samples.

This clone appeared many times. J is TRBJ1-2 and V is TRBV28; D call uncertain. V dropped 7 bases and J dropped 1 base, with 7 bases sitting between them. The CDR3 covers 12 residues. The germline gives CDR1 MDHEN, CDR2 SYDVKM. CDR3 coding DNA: TGTGCCAGCACTTCGAATAACTATGGCTACACCTTC. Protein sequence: CASTSNNYGYTF.

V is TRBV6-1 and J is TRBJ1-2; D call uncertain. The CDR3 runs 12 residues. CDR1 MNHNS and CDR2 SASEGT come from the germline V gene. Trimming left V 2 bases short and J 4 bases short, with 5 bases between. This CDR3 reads CASSEYRYGYTF. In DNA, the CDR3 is TGTGCCAGCAGTGAATATCGCTATGGCTACACCTTC.

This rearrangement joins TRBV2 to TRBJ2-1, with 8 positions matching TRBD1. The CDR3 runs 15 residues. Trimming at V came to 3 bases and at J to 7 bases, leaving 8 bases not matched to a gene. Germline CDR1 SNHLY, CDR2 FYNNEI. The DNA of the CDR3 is TGTGCCAGCAGTGACAGCACAGGGGGTAGGAATGAGCAGTTCTTC. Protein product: CASSDSTGGRNEQFF.

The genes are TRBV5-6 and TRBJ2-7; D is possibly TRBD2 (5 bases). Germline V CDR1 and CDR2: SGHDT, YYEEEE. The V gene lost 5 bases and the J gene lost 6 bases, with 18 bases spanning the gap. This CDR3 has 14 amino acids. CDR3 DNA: TGTGCCAGCAGATCCGACTACCTTCCCGGCGAGCAGTACTTC. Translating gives CASRSDYLPGEQYF.

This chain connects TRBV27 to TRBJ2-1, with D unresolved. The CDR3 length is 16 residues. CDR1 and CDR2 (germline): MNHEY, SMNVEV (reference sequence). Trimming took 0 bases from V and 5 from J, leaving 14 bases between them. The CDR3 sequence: CASSLSRGEKHNEQFF. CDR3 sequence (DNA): TGTGCCAGCAGTTTATCCCGCGGAGAAAAGCACAATGAGCAGTTCTTC.

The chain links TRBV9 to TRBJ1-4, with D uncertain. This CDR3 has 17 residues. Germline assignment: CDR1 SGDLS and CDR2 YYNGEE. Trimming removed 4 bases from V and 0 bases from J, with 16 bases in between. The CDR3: CASSPRAEAATNEKLFF. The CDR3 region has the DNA TGTGCCAGCAGCCCCCGGGCTGAGGCTGCAACTAATGAAAAACTGTTTTTT.